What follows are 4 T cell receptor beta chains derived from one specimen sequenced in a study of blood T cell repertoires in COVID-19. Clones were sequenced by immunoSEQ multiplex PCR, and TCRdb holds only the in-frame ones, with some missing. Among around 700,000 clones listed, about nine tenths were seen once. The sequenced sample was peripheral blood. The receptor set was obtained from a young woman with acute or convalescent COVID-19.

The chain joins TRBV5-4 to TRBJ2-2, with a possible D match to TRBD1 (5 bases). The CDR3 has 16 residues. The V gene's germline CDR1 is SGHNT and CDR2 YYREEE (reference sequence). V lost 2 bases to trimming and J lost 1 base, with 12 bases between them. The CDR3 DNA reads TGTGCCAGCAGCTTACGTAGGGGCCTGAACACCGGGGAGCTGTTTTTT. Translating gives CASSLRRGLNTGELFF.

The CDR3 nucleotides are TGTGCCAGCAGTTGGACAGGGACCTATGGCTACACCTTC. Its translation is CASSWTGTYGYTF. V is TRBV6-5 and J is TRBJ1-2; 8 nucleotides agree with TRBD1. This CDR3 contains 13 residues. V shed 4 bases, J shed 4 bases, and the junction held 2 bases outside the gene matches. CDR1 and CDR2 (germline): MNHEY, SVGAGI.

The CDR3 protein is CSVGWADDQPQHF. CDR3 DNA: TGCAGCGTTGGTTGGGCAGACGATCAGCCCCAGCATTTT. The rearrangement links TRBV29-1 to TRBJ1-5; D call uncertain. V dropped 4 bases and J dropped 5 bases, with 12 bases sitting between them. The CDR3 length is 13 residues. CDR1 and CDR2 from the germline V gene are SQVTM and ANQGSEA.

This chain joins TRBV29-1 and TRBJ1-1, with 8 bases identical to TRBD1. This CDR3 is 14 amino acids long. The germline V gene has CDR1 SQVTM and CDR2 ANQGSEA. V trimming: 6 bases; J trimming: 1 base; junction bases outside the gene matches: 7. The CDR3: CSVDRVWGNTEAFF. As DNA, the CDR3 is TGCAGCGTGGACAGGGTGTGGGGGAACACTGAAGCTTTCTTT.